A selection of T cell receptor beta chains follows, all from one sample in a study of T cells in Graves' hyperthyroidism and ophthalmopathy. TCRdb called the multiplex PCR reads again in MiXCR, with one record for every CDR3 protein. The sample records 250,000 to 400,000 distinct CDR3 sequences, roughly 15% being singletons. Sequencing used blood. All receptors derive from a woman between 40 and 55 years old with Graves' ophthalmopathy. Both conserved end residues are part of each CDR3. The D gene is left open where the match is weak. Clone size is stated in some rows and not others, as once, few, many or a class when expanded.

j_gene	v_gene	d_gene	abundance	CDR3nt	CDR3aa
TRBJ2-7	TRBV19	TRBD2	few	TGTGCCAGTTCTCCGCGGGGGGCGATCTACGAGCAGTACTTC	CASSPRGAIYEQYF
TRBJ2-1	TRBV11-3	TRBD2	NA	TGTGCCAGCAGCTTAGGCGGGACTAGTATCAATGAGCAGTTCTTC	CASSLGGTSINEQFF
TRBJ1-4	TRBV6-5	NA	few	TGTGCCAGCAGTTACCTCCGCTGGGGGCGATCAACTAATGAAAAACTGTTTTTT	CASSYLRWGRSTNEKLFF
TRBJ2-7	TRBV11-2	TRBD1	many	TGTGCCAGCAGCTTAGGTCGACCCAGGGGGCAGTACCACGAGCAGTACTTC	CASSLGRPRGQYHEQYF
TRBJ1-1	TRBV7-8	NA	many	TGTGCCAGCAGCGCCCAGAGAGACATCCACACTGAAGCTTTCTTT	CASSAQRDIHTEAFF
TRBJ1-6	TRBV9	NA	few	TGTGCCAGCAGCGTAGGTGCGATTGGGAATTCACCCCTCCACTTT	CASSVGAIGNSPLHF
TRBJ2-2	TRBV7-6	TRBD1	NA	TGTGCCAGCAGCTCCTTCCGGGACAGGGGACTACTAGGGGAGCTGTTTTTT	CASSSFRDRGLLGELFF
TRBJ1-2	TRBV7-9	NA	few	TGTGCCAGCAGCCCCCCGTCTGTAGGAGGCTACACCTTC	CASSPPSVGGYTF
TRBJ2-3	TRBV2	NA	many	TGTGCCAGCAAAAAACTAGCTATTAGCACAGATACGCAGTATTTT	CASKKLAISTDTQYF
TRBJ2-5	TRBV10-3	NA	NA	TGTGCCAGCAGCGAACTAGCAGGGTCAAGGGGGACCCAGTACTTC	CASSELAGSRGTQYF